The entry below describes one TCR beta chain. The target antigen is unknown. The method was immunoSEQ multiplex PCR; TCRdb's version includes in-frame clones alone and lacks a portion of them. The data show 18,000 or so clones, with under 80% seen just once and 2.5% to 4% held by the top ten. Allogeneic regulatory or mature dendritic cells were co-cultured for less than six days with CFSE-labeled sorted T cells at 1:10. Germline-derived CDR1 and CDR2 are SGHTA and FQGNSA. V was pared by 5 bases and J by 2 bases, with 6 bases between. There are 12 residues in the CDR3. The sample originates from a study of regulatory dendritic cells for organ transplantation.

The sample taken for sequencing was memory CD4+ T cells from blood cultured with regulatory dendritic cells. Subset denoted: CD45RO+ memory T cells. The clonotype originates from a human donor in good health. V gene TRBV7-2 combines with J gene TRBJ1-1; D not resolved. CDR3 sequence (DNA): TGTGCCAGCAGCCCCATAAACACTGAAGCTTTCTTT. The encoded protein is CASSPINTEAFF. Together with reference TRBV7-2 and TRBJ1-1, the CDR3 gives the full variable domain: GAGVSQSPSNKVTEKGKDVELRCDPISGHTALYWYRQSLGQGLEFLIYFQGNSAPDKSGLPSDRFSAERTGGSVSTLTIQRTQQEDSAVYLCASSPINTEAFFGQGTRLTVV.